The clone carrying this T cell receptor (beta chain) came up a few times. As yet, its antigen is unknown. This entry comes from a study of HIV-infected children after antiretroviral therapy interruption. The overall study: Most participating children were previously exposed to EBV and CMV. Samples from the continuous-treatment group were taken at weeks 0, 48 and 150.

Documented treatment: PENTA 11 planned treatment interruption arm or continuous ART arm. Findings of the study overall: Naive CD4+ Gini coefficient rose by interruption end, suggesting clonal expansion. Naive CD4+ sequences overlapped less between time points once interruption began.

The CDR3 is 15 residues long. V lost 1 base, J lost 10 bases, and 19 bases lay in between. Germline CDR1 and CDR2: LGHDT and YNNKEL (reference sequence). RNA-based 3' RACE libraries used unique molecular identifiers. From the 3' RACE reads, TCRdb called clonotypes with MiXCR, one entry per CDR3 protein. The sample has 30,000 to 50,000 distinct CDR3 sequences; approximately 7% are singletons. The source is a pool of human donors with HIV. The specimen comprised CD45RA+ CD4+ T cells from PBMCs, pooled from several time points, sampled from a donor given antiretroviral therapy, either interrupted or continuous. Indicated subset: naive CD4+ CD45RA+ CD45RO- T cells. The rearrangement joins TRBV3-1 to TRBJ1-1; D may be TRBD1 (5 bases). Here the CDR3 reads CASSQGSLTRVTAFF. The CDR3, as DNA: TGTGCCAGCAGCCAAGGAAGCCTAACCAGGGTGACAGCTTTCTTT.